This TCR beta chain was identified during a study of blood T cells in healthy people across ages. General study results and limits: Observed TCR beta diversity showed a strong correlation with the percentage of naive T cells as measured by flow cytometry. Per million T cells, TCR beta diversity dropped roughly linearly as age increased.

A note on this clonotype: Its target is not known.

A second PCR, run for about 7 to 11 cycles, used a sample-barcoded 5' primer plus a J-beta primer mix. The template-switch adaptor was a 5' adaptor with 12 random nucleotides. It tagged each cDNA molecule. MiXCR, run by TCRdb on the 5' RACE reads, gives a single entry per CDR3 protein. This sample carries some 1.4 million distinct CDR3 sequences, 40% to 50% of them seen once, and the ten largest clones take 7% to 9.5%. The CDR3 totals 17 residues. CDR1 SGHRS and CDR2 YFSETQ come from the germline V gene. The sequence was obtained from a woman under 30 in good health. Source material: blood. The chain joins TRBV5-1 to TRBJ2-1, with a possible D match to TRBD2 (6 bases). The J call may be incorrect, as the DNA end agrees better with TRBJ2-7. CDR3 DNA sequence: TGCGCCAGCAGCACCACCGTTGGTAGCGGCTCCTACAATGAGCAGTACTTC. As protein: CASSTTVGSGSYNEQYF.